This TCR beta chain stems from a study of T-cell reconstitution after alpha-beta-depleted transplantation in children. The study, taken as a whole, reports: Alpha-beta T cells about two months after transplant reportedly derived from several hundred expanded graft clones. Surviving recipient T cells and intrathymic progenitors accounted for some patients' high TCRbeta diversity at day 60. Most T-cell counts and diversity one year after the transplant came from T cells that were newly produced.

Preparing the TCRbeta library involved the use of unique molecular identifiers. TCRdb processed the PCR reads anew with MiXCR; each CDR3 protein has one entry. The repertoire holds some 6,000 distinct CDR3 sequences, with around 16% as singletons. To note about this clonotype: Its antigen is currently unknown.

This CDR3 has 14 residues. Losses at the gene ends were 5 bases for V and 4 bases for J; bases not matched to a gene: 7. Germline V CDR1 and CDR2: KGHSH, LQKENI. The chain is built from TRBV18 and TRBJ1-2; 7 bases map to TRBD1. The TCR was taken from a male patient younger than 18 who had a stem cell transplant for acute myeloid leukemia, so the T cells may come from the graft donor. The sample was PBMCs, mostly from graft donor cells, taken 60 days after TCRalphabeta/CD19-depleted stem cell transplant. The chain's CDR3 is CASSGDRELYGYTF. The CDR3 DNA follows: TGTGCCAGCTCAGGAGACAGGGAGCTCTATGGCTACACCTTC. The complete variable domain, with remaining parts taken from reference TRBV18 and TRBJ1-2, reads NAGVMQNPRHLVRRRGQEARLRCSPMKGHSHVYWYRQLPEEGLKFMVYLQKENIIDESGMPKERFSAEFPKEGPSILRIQQVVRGDSAAYFCASSGDRELYGYTFGSGTRLTVV.